This T cell receptor (beta chain) was retrieved from a study of T cells expressing NK-cell markers. The CDR3 spans 13 residues. Germline loops: CDR1 LNHNV, CDR2 YYDKDF (reference sequence). Study results and caveats: The same clonotypes also predominated in the CD3+CD56-NKG2C+ fraction of several donors.

As concerns this clonotype: The target antigen is unknown.

TCRdb reprocessed the 5' RACE reads; each CDR3 protein has one entry and no DNA is given. The ten most abundant clones cover more than 7% of a sample with approximately 460,000 distinct CDR3 sequences. Sequenced material: blood T cells: a sorted CD56 or NKG2C T cell subset, CD4+ or CD8+ T cells, or bulk PBMC T cells (not recorded which). This sequence originates from a woman aged 18 to 75 in good health. The J gene is TRBJ2-7, the V gene TRBV15; TCRdb gives TRBD1 as the D gene, but with no DNA this cannot be confirmed. Here the CDR3 reads CATSRDRGYEQYF.